The rows below give T cell receptor beta chains drawn from one sample of a study of identical twins. MiXCR, run by TCRdb on the 5' RACE reads, gives a single entry per CDR3 protein. There are around 490,000 distinct CDR3 sequences in the sample; approximately 15% occur only once, and approximately 0.98% lies in the top ten. This sample also belongs to another study, concerning yellow fever vaccine responses in identical twins.

The source material was CD4+ T cells sorted from blood. These receptors were obtained from a woman younger than 35 in good health. The CDR3 runs from the conserved cysteine through the conserved F or W. Each record gives: clone size, D gene, V gene, J gene, CDR3 DNA, CDR3 protein. D genes are given only for firm matches. The size of a clone is reported for some rows only, either as once, few or many, or as a class for expanded clones.

>-|TRBD2|TRBV28|TRBJ2-7
TGTGCCAGCAGTCCCTCCGGACTAGTGATCTACGAGCAGTACTTC
CASSPSGLVIYEQYF
>many|TRBD1|TRBV5-1|TRBJ2-7
TGCGCCAGCAGCACCGGGACAGTGGGCTTC
CASSTGTVGF
>-|-|TRBV5-1|TRBJ2-3
TGCGCCAGCAGCTTGACAGGCCTTAGCACAGATACGCAGTATTTT
CASSLTGLSTDTQYF
>-|-|TRBV6-1|TRBJ1-6
TGTGCCAGCAGCCAGATAACAGGGAGAAGTTCACCCCTCCACTTT
CASSQITGRSSPLHF
>-|TRBD1|TRBV29-1|TRBJ2-4
TGCAGCGCTGAGGACAGGGGAGCCAAAAACATTCAGTACTTC
CSAEDRGAKNIQYF
>few|-|TRBV7-8|TRBJ1-6
TGTGCCAGCAGCTTAGCCGAAACACCCCTCCACTTT
CASSLAETPLHF
>-|-|TRBV7-3|TRBJ1-2
TGTGCCAGCAGCTTCTTTGGAGGAGTTGAGGGCTACACCTTC
CASSFFGGVEGYTF
>-|-|TRBV2|TRBJ2-6
TGTGCCTGCAGTTTAGTCCGGCAGGGAAGCTCTGGGGCCAACGTCCTGACTTTC
CACSLVRQGSSGANVLTF
>few|-|TRBV12-3/TRBV12-4|TRBJ1-1
TGTGCCAGCAGTCTCCCGCCGGAATCGGCTTTCTTT
CASSLPPESAFF
>few|-|TRBV5-6|TRBJ2-5
TGTGCCAGCAGCTTTTTTCTAGCTAAGGAGACCCAGTACTTC
CASSFFLAKETQYF
>-|-|TRBV15|TRBJ2-3
TGTGCCACCAGCAGAGATAAGGCAGGGGTTGGTGATACGCAGTATTTT
CATSRDKAGVGDTQYF
>once|-|TRBV20-1|TRBJ2-1
TGCAGTGCTGGGGGGAGTAACTACAATGAGCAGTTCTTC
CSAGGSNYNEQFF
>many|-|TRBV5-5|TRBJ2-1
TGTGCCAGCAGCTTGGTACCTCAGAAATACAATGAGCAGTTCTTC
CASSLVPQKYNEQFF
>few|-|TRBV30|TRBJ2-2
TGTGCCTGGATTAGGGCCGGGGAGCTGTTTTTT
CAWIRAGELFF
>-|-|TRBV7-9|TRBJ1-4
TGTGCCAGCAGCTTAGCCCTAGGGGCGGGTGAAAAACTGTTTTTT
CASSLALGAGEKLFF
>-|-|TRBV5-5|TRBJ2-1
TGTGCCAGCAGCTTGAGTTGGCTAGCCGGCAATGAGCAGTTCTTC
CASSLSWLAGNEQFF